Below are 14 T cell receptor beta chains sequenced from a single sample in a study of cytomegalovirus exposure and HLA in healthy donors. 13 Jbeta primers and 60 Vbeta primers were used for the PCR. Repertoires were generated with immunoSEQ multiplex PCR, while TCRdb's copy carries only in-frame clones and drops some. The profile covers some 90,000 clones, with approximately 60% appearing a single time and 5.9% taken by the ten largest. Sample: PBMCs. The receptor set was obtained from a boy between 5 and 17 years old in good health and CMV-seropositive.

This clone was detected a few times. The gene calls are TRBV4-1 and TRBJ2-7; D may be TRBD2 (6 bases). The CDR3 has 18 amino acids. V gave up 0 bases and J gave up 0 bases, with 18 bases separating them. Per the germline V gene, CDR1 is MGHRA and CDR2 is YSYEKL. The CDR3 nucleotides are TGCGCCAGCAGCCAAGATAGTTTGCTGGCGGGGCTCTCCTACGAGCAGTACTTC. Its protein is CASSQDSLLAGLSYEQYF.

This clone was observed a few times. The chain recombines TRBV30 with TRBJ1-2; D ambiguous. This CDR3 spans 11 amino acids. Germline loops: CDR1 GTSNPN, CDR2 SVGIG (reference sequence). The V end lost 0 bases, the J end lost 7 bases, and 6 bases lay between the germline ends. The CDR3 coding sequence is TGTGCCTGGAGTGTGCTAGCTGGCTACACCTTC. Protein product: CAWSVLAGYTF.

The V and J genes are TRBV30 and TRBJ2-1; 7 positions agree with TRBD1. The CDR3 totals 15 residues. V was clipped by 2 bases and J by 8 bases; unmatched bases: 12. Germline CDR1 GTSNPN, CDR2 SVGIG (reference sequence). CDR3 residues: CAWSTLGTDLDEQFF. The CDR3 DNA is TGTGCCTGGAGTACCTTAGGGACAGATTTGGATGAGCAGTTCTTC.

In DNA, the CDR3 is TGTGCCAGTAGTATAAGGCCGGGGGGCGAACAGCCCCAGCATTTT. As protein: CASSIRPGGEQPQHF. J is TRBJ1-5 and V is TRBV19; D might be TRBD1 (6 bases). From germline, CDR1 is LNHDA and CDR2 SQIVND (reference sequence). Between the trimmed V and J ends, which lost 2 bases and 7 bases, there was a span of 15 bases. The CDR3 sequence is 15 residues long. Complete variable domain (other parts from reference TRBV19 and TRBJ1-5): DGGITQSPKYLFRKEGQNVTLSCEQNLNHDAMYWYRQDPGQGLRLIYYSQIVNDFQKGDIAEGYSVSREKKESFPLTVTSAQKNPTAFYLCASSIRPGGEQPQHFGDGTRLSIL.

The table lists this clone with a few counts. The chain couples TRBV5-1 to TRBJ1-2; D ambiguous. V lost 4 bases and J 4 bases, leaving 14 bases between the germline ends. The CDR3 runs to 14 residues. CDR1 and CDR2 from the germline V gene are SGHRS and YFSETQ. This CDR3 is CASSEGSGLYGYTF. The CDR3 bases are TGCGCCAGCAGCGAAGGCTCTGGACTCTATGGCTACACCTTC.

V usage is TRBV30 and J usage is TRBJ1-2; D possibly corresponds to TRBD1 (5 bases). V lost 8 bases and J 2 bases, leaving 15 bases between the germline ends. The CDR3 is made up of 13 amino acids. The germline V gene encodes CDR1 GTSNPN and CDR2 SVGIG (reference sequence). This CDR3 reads CASETAGNYGYTF. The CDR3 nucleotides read TGTGCCAGCGAGACAGCAGGAAACTATGGCTACACCTTC.

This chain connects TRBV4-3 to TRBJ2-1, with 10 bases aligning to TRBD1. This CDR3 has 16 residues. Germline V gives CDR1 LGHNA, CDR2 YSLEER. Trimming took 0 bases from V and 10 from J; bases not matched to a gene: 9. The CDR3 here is CASSQEPGTGAQEQFF. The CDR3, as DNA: TGCGCCAGCAGCCAAGAACCGGGGACAGGGGCACAGGAGCAGTTCTTC.

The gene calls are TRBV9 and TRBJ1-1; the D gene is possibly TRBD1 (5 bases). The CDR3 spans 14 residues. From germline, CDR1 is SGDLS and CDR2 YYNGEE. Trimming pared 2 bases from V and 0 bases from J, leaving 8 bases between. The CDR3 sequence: CASSVGGMNTEAFF. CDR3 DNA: TGTGCCAGCAGCGTGGGGGGGATGAACACTGAAGCTTTCTTT.

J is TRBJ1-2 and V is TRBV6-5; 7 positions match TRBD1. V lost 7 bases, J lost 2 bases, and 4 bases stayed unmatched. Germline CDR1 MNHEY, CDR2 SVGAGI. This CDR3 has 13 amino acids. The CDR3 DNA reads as TGTGCCAGCAATGACAGGGCCAACTATGGCTACACCTTC. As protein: CASNDRANYGYTF.

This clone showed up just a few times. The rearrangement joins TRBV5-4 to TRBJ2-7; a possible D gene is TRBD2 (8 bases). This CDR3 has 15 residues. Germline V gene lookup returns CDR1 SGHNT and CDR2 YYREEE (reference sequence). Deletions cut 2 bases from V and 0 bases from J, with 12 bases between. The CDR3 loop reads CASSFGRDSSYEQYF. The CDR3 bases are TGTGCCAGCAGCTTCGGGAGGGACAGCTCCTACGAGCAGTACTTC.

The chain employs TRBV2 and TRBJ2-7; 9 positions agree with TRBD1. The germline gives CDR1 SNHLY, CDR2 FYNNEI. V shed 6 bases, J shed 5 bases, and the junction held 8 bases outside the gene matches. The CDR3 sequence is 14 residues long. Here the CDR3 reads CASRSRTGDNEQYF. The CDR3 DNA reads TGTGCCAGCAGAAGCAGGACAGGGGACAACGAGCAGTACTTC.

The CDR3 spells CASSPNGLWGTEAFF. The DNA for the CDR3 is TGTGCCAGCAGTCCCAATGGACTTTGGGGCACTGAAGCTTTCTTT. The chain links TRBV6-1 to TRBJ1-1, with unresolved D. Germline loops: CDR1 MNHNS, CDR2 SASEGT. CDR3 length: 15 residues. The V end lost 5 bases, the J end lost 4 bases, and 17 bases lay between the germline ends.

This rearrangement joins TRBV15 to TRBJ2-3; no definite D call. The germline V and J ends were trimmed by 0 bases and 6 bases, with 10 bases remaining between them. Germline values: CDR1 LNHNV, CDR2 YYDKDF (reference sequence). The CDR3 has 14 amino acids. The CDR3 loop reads CATSRDMGWDTQYF. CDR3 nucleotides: TGTGCCACCAGCAGAGATATGGGCTGGGATACGCAGTATTTT.

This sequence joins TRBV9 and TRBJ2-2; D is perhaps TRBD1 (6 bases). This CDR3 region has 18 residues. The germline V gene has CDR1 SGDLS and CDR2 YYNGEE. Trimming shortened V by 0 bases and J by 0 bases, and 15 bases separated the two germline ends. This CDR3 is CASSVAGPGHTNTGELFF. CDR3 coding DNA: TGTGCCAGCAGCGTAGCGGGACCGGGACACACGAACACCGGGGAGCTGTTTTTT.